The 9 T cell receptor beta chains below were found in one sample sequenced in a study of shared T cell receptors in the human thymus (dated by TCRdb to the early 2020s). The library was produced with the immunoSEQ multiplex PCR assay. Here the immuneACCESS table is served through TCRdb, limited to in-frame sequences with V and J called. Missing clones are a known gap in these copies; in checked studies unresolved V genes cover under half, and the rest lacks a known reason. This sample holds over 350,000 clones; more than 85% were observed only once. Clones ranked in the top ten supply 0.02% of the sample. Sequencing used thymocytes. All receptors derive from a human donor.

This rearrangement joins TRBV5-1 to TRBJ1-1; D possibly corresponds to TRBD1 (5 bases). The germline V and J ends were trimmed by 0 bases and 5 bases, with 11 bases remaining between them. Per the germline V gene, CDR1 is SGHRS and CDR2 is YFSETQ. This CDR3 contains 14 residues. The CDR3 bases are TGCGCCAGCAGCTTGGACCGGGGGGGAACTGAAGCTTTCTTT. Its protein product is CASSLDRGGTEAFF. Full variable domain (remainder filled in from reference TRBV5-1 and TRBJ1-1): KAGVTQTPRYLIKTRGQQVTLSCSPISGHRSVSWYQQTPGQGLQFLFEYFSETQRNKGNFPGRFSGRQFSNSRSEMNVSTLELGDSALYLCASSLDRGGTEAFFGQGTRLTVV.

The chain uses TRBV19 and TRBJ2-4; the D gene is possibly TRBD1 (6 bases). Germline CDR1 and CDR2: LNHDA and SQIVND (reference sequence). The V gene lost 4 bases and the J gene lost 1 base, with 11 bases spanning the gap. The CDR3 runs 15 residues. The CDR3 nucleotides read TGTGCCAGTAGTAGGGGGCGGATGGCCAAAAACATTCAGTACTTC. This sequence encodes CASSRGRMAKNIQYF.

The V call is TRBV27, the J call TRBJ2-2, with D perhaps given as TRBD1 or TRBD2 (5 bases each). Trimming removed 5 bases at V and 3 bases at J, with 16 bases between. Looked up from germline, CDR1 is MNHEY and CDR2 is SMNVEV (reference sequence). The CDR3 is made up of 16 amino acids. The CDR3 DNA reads TGTGCCAGCAGTCCGCTAGGGGACGGTGACACCGGGGAGCTGTTTTTT. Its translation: CASSPLGDGDTGELFF.

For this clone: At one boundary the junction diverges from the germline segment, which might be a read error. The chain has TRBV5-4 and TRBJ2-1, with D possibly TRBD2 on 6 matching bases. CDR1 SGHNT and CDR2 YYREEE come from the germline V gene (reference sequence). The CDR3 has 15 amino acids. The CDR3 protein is CASSFRTTNYNEQLF. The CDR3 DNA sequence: TGTGCCAGCAGCTTCCGGACTACCAACTACAATGAGCAGCTCTTC.

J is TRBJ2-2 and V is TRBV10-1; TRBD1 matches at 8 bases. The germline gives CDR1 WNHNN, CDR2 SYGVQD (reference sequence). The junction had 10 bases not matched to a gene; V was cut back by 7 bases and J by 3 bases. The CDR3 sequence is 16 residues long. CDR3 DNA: TGCGCCAGCACCATTCCCAGGGGGCCGGACACCGGGGAGCTGTTTTTT. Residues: CASTIPRGPDTGELFF.

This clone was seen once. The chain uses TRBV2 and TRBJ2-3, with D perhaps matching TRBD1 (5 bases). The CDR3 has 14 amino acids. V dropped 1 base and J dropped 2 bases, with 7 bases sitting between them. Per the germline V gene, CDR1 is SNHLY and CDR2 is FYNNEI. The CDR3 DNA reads TGTGCCAGCAGTGAAGGGACACACACAGATACGCAGTATTTT. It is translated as CASSEGTHTDTQYF. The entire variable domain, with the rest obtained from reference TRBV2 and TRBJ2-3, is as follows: EPEVTQTPSHQVTQMGQEVILRCVPISNHLYFYWYRQILGQKVEFLVSFYNNEISEKSEIFDDQFSVERPDGSNFTLKIRSTKLEDSAMYFCASSEGTHTDTQYFGPGTRLTVL.

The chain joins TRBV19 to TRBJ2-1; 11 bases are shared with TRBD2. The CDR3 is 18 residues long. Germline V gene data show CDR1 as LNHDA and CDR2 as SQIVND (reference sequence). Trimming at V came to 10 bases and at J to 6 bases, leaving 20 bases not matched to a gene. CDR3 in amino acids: CATTKGPPTSGIGNEQFF. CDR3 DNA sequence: TGTGCCACTACGAAGGGCCCCCCGACTAGCGGGATTGGCAATGAGCAGTTCTTC. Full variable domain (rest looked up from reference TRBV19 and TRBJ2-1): DGGITQSPKYLFRKEGQNVTLSCEQNLNHDAMYWYRQDPGQGLRLIYYSQIVNDFQKGDIAEGYSVSREKKESFPLTVTSAQKNPTAFYLCATTKGPPTSGIGNEQFFGPGTRLTVL.

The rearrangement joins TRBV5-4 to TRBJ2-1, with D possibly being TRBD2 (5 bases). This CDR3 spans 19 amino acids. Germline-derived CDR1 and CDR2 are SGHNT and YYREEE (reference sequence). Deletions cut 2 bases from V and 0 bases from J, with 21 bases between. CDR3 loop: CASSFGRRRTPSSYNEQFF. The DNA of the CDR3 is TGTGCCAGCAGCTTTGGGCGGAGAAGGACTCCTAGCTCCTACAATGAGCAGTTCTTC.

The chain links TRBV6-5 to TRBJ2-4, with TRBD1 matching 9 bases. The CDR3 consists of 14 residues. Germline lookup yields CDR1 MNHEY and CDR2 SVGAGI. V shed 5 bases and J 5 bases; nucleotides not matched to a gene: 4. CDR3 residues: CASSQDRGENIQYF. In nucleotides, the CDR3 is TGTGCCAGCAGTCAGGACAGGGGAGAAAACATTCAGTACTTC.